Presented here are 20 T cell receptor beta chains from one specimen sequenced in a study of blood T cell repertoires in COVID-19. The table came from immunoSEQ multiplex PCR; TCRdb's copy has only in-frame clones and leaves some out. Of approximately 150,000 clones in the sample, around four fifths are singletons; the top ten hold 6.2%. Sequenced sample: PBMCs or T cells enriched from blood (not recorded which). These receptor sequences come from a woman in her 40s who had recovered from COVID-19.

The CDR3 sequence: CASSSSFREAFF. The CDR3 bases are TGTGCCAGCAGTTCCTCCTTTCGGGAGGCTTTCTTT. The chain is built from TRBV12-3 or TRBV12-4 and TRBJ1-1; D remains ambiguous. Deletions cut 4 bases from V and 11 bases from J, with 14 bases between. The CDR3 covers 12 residues.

The chain is built from TRBV3-1 (or the pseudogene TRBV3-2) and TRBJ2-7; D might be TRBD2 (6 bases). V was pared by 0 bases and J by 2 bases, with 11 bases between. The CDR3 has 15 amino acids. Germline lookup yields CDR1 LGHDT and CDR2 YNNKEL (reference sequence). The CDR3 is CASSQDAAGPYEQYF. The CDR3 DNA sequence: TGTGCCAGCAGCCAAGATGCGGCGGGGCCCTACGAGCAGTACTTC.

The V gene is TRBV29-1, the J gene TRBJ2-1; 10 bases map to TRBD2. In germline, CDR1 is SQVTM, CDR2 ANQGSEA. This CDR3 region has 15 residues. The V gene end was trimmed by 3 bases and the J gene end by 6 bases; junction bases not matched to a gene: 8. This CDR3 reads CSVELRGLAINEQFF. DNA for the CDR3: TGCAGCGTTGAGCTGAGGGGACTAGCGATCAATGAGCAGTTCTTC.

In this sample, this clone turned up a few times. The CDR3 bases are TGTGCCAGCAGTTTGGTAGCGGGAGACTCCTACGAGCAGTACTTC. Translated: CASSLVAGDSYEQYF. V and J are TRBV27 and TRBJ2-7; 9 nucleotides align to TRBD2. V lost 3 bases and J lost 0; bases outside the gene matches: 3. Germline loops: CDR1 MNHEY, CDR2 SMNVEV (reference sequence). The length of the CDR3 is 15 residues.

The chain carries TRBV19 and TRBJ1-1; D might be TRBD1 (6 bases). CDR3 length equals 16 residues. CDR1 is LNHDA and CDR2 is SQIVND in the germline V gene (reference sequence). With 5 bases removed from V and 1 base from J, the gap between germline ends came to 17 bases. The CDR3 DNA reads as TGTGCCAGTAGTTCGCAAGCTGGGACACCGAACACTGAAGCTTTCTTT. This gives the protein CASSSQAGTPNTEAFF.

In its sample, this clone was seen many times. The chain links TRBV6-5 to TRBJ1-5; D not resolved. Trimming stripped 6 bases from V and 5 bases from J, with 8 bases between. The CDR3 runs to 12 residues. Germline CDR1 MNHEY, CDR2 SVGAGI. CDR3 coding DNA: TGTGCCAGCAGGTCCCTCCATCAGCCCCAGCATTTT. This translates into CASRSLHQPQHF.

The chain links TRBV12-3 or TRBV12-4 to TRBJ2-7, with D unclear. The germline V and J ends were trimmed by 9 bases and 4 bases, with 13 bases remaining between them. This CDR3 region has 12 residues. The CDR3 here is CASTWRFYEQYF. CDR3 bases: TGTGCCAGTACGTGGCGGTTTTACGAGCAGTACTTC.

This clone came up a few times. The rearrangement uses TRBV3-1 (or the pseudogene TRBV3-2) and TRBJ2-1; 10 bases match TRBD2. With V trimmed by 4 bases and J by 6 bases, 9 bases remained unmatched. Germline V gene lookup returns CDR1 LGHDT and CDR2 YNNKEL (reference sequence). The CDR3 extends over 16 amino acids. CDR3 nucleotides: TGTGCCAGCAGCCCCCTCGGGACTAGCGAGGGCAATGAGCAGTTCTTC. It codes for CASSPLGTSEGNEQFF.

The V and J genes are TRBV2 and TRBJ1-3, with D unclear. Germline values: CDR1 SNHLY, CDR2 FYNNEI. The CDR3 sequence is 14 residues long. V was pared by 4 bases and J by 0 bases, with 7 bases between. CDR3 in DNA: TGTGCCAGCAGTGTCGAGTCCTCTGGAAACACCATATATTTT. The encoded protein is CASSVESSGNTIYF.

The chain uses TRBV7-9 and TRBJ2-1, with 13 nucleotides matching TRBD2. With V trimmed by 5 bases and J by 9 bases, 13 bases remained unmatched. The CDR3 has 17 amino acids. Per the germline V gene, CDR1 is SEHNR and CDR2 is FQNEAQ (reference sequence). CDR3 bases: TGTGCCAGCAGCACCGGAACCACTAGCGGGGGGGCAGGTGAGCAGTTCTTC. This sequence encodes CASSTGTTSGGAGEQFF. The full variable domain, rest sourced from reference TRBV7-9 and TRBJ2-1, is DTGVSQNPRHKITKRGQNVTFRCDPISEHNRLYWYRQTLGQGPEFLTYFQNEAQLEKSRLLSDRFSAERPKGSFSTLEIQRTEQGDSAMYLCASSTGTTSGGAGEQFFGPGTRLTVL.

The chain joins TRBV30 to TRBJ1-4; tentative D call: TRBD1 (5 bases). Germline CDR1 GTSNPN, CDR2 SVGIG (reference sequence). This CDR3 has 14 residues. With 0 bases removed from V and 8 bases from J, the gap between germline ends came to 13 bases. In DNA, the CDR3 is TGTGCCTGGAGTGTACGGGGGGGAGGCGAAAAACTGTTTTTT. Residues: CAWSVRGGGEKLFF.

The chain links TRBV3-1 (or the pseudogene TRBV3-2) to TRBJ2-7; no clear D. The CDR3 sequence is 16 residues long. Trimming shortened V by 0 bases and J by 0 bases, and 12 bases separated the two germline ends. CDR1 is LGHDT and CDR2 is YNNKEL in the germline V gene (reference sequence). Here the CDR3 reads CASSQDPAESSYEQYF. The CDR3 DNA follows: TGTGCCAGCAGCCAAGACCCCGCGGAGAGCTCCTACGAGCAGTACTTC.

Regarding this clone: The junction does not match germline at one end; this may be a read error. V usage is TRBV7-7 and J usage is TRBJ2-5, with D uncertain. The CDR3 extends over 15 amino acids. Looked up from germline, CDR1 is SSHAT and CDR2 is FNYEAQ (reference sequence). DNA of the CDR3: TGTGCTAGCAGCTTAGCCCTCCAGGTCGGAGAGACCCAGTACTTC. Translated, it gives CASSLALQVGETQYF. Filled out from reference TRBV7-7 and TRBJ2-5, the complete variable domain reads GAGVSQSPRYKVTKRGQDVTLRCDPISSHATLYWYQQALGQGPEFLTYFNYEAQPDKSGLPSDRFSAERPEGSISTLTIQRTEQRDSAMYRCASSLALQVGETQYFGPGTRLLVL.

The chain has TRBV27 and TRBJ2-7, with D possibly being TRBD1 (5 bases). CDR3 size: 21 residues. Germline-derived CDR1 and CDR2 are MNHEY and SMNVEV (reference sequence). V was trimmed by 2 bases and J by 2 bases, leaving 31 bases between them. The CDR3: CASSLQSQRLDKGRAPYEQYF. For the CDR3, the DNA is TGTGCCAGCAGTTTACAGTCCCAACGGCTGGACAAGGGCAGGGCCCCCTACGAGCAGTACTTC.

The CDR3 protein is CSASRVYGYTF. CDR3 nucleotide sequence: TGCAGTGCTAGTCGGGTCTATGGCTACACCTTC. The V call is TRBV20-1, the J call TRBJ1-2; D is unresolved. With 3 bases removed from V and 4 bases from J, the gap between germline ends came to 6 bases. The CDR3 spans 11 residues. The germline V gene encodes CDR1 DFQATT and CDR2 SNEGSKA (reference sequence).

The V and J genes are TRBV5-6 and TRBJ2-6, with D possibly matching TRBD1 (6 bases). The CDR3 spans 18 residues. V was pared by 4 bases and J by 0 bases, with 17 bases between. Germline assignment: CDR1 SGHDT and CDR2 YYEEEE. CDR3 DNA sequence: TGTGCCAGCAGCCTCGCTGGGCAGGGGTTCTCTGGGGCCAACGTCCTGACTTTC. This codes for CASSLAGQGFSGANVLTF.

The V gene is TRBV5-1, the J gene TRBJ2-7; TRBD2 agrees at 7 bases. V trimming: 4 bases; J trimming: 2 bases; junction bases outside the gene matches: 9. CDR1 and CDR2 (germline): SGHRS, YFSETQ. The CDR3 has 15 amino acids. The CDR3: CASSPGGLGTYEQYF. The CDR3 DNA sequence: TGCGCCAGCAGCCCCGGCGGACTAGGGACCTACGAGCAGTACTTC.

This chain connects TRBV3-1 (or the pseudogene TRBV3-2) to TRBJ1-3; D remains unclear. V was cut by 1 base and J by 3 bases, with 10 bases left in between. This CDR3 region has 15 residues. Germline V gene lookup returns CDR1 LGHDT and CDR2 YNNKEL (reference sequence). CDR3: CASSQVLGSGNTIYF. The CDR3 DNA sequence: TGTGCCAGCAGCCAAGTGTTGGGGAGTGGAAACACCATATATTTT.

This clone appeared a few times. The CDR3 sequence: CASRFEVAGGPEQYF. CDR3 DNA sequence: TGTGCCAGCAGGTTTGAAGTCGCGGGGGGGCCCGAGCAGTACTTC. This chain uses TRBV2 with TRBJ2-7, with TRBD2 matching over 9 bases. Trimming removed 6 bases from V and 6 bases from J; junction bases left unmatched: 12. In germline, CDR1 is SNHLY, CDR2 FYNNEI. The CDR3 loop spans 15 amino acids.

The chain links TRBV5-6 to TRBJ1-2; 9 bases line up with TRBD1. Looked up from germline, CDR1 is SGHDT and CDR2 is YYEEEE. V trimming: 0 bases; J trimming: 7 bases; junction bases outside the gene matches: 1. This CDR3 has 13 residues. This CDR3 reads CASSLGTGVGYTF. The CDR3 DNA sequence: TGTGCCAGCAGCTTGGGGACAGGGGTTGGCTACACCTTC.